The 22 T cell receptor beta chains below were found in one sample sequenced in a study of blood T cell repertoires in COVID-19. Sequencing was performed with immunoSEQ multiplex PCR; in TCRdb, only in-frame clones are kept and a portion is missing. Here the sample spans approximately 260,000 clones, nearly 90% being singletons. The sequencing sample was made of peripheral blood. These receptors all come from a woman in her sixties with COVID-19, enrolled during active disease.

This clone has only one observation. The chain is built from TRBV6-1 and TRBJ1-4; TRBD1 is a possible D gene (6 bases). Trimming took off 4 bases at V and 2 bases at J, with 14 bases between the two ends. Germline values: CDR1 MNHNS, CDR2 SASEGT. CDR3 length: 16 residues. This CDR3 is CASSARGAYTNEKLFF. CDR3 in DNA: TGTGCCAGCAGTGCGCGGGGGGCTTACACTAATGAAAAACTGTTTTTT.

The chain carries TRBV7-8 and TRBJ2-5; maybe TRBD1 (5 bases). The germline V gene encodes CDR1 SGHVS and CDR2 FQNEAQ. Trimming took off 2 bases at V and 1 base at J, with 14 bases between the two ends. This CDR3 has 16 residues. The CDR3 DNA follows: TGTGCCAGCAGCTTATTAGGCAGGGCGAGCCAAGAGACCCAGTACTTC. Translated: CASSLLGRASQETQYF.

The chain has TRBV4-1 and TRBJ2-1; 9 bases fit TRBD2. CDR1 is MGHRA and CDR2 is YSYEKL in the germline V gene. This CDR3 contains 17 residues. V dropped 0 bases and J dropped 4; count of bases not matched to a gene: 7. The CDR3 nucleotides are TGCGCCAGCAGCCAAGATCTCGGCGGGGGGGTTTACAATGAGCAGTTCTTC. It translates to CASSQDLGGGVYNEQFF.

The chain couples TRBV7-3 to TRBJ1-2; D is perhaps TRBD1 (6 bases). This CDR3 spans 15 amino acids. Germline values: CDR1 SGHTA, CDR2 FQGTGA. Trimming took off 2 bases at V and 4 bases at J, with 14 bases between the two ends. The CDR3 sequence: CASSLSGAQGYGYTF. The CDR3, as DNA: TGTGCCAGCAGCTTATCAGGGGCCCAAGGCTATGGCTACACCTTC.

The chain is built from TRBV19 and TRBJ2-3; 9 bases line up with TRBD1. Trimming took 5 bases from V and 5 from J; bases not matched to a gene: 11. CDR3 size: 16 residues. Germline V CDR1 and CDR2: LNHDA, SQIVND (reference sequence). CDR3 amino acids: CASSLPGQGSGDTQYF. The CDR3 DNA reads as TGTGCCAGTAGTTTACCGGGACAGGGTTCGGGAGATACGCAGTATTTT. The full variable domain, its missing parts supplied by reference TRBV19 and TRBJ2-3, is DGGITQSPKYLFRKEGQNVTLSCEQNLNHDAMYWYRQDPGQGLRLIYYSQIVNDFQKGDIAEGYSVSREKKESFPLTVTSAQKNPTAFYLCASSLPGQGSGDTQYFGPGTRLTVL.

The chain carries TRBV6-5 and TRBJ1-5, with 7 positions matching TRBD1. The CDR3 loop spans 13 amino acids. The ends lost 4 bases at V and 4 bases at J; junction bases unmatched: 1. CDR1 is MNHEY, CDR2 SVGAGI, per germline. This CDR3 is CASSSGQNQPQHF. In DNA, the CDR3 is TGTGCCAGCAGTTCGGGACAGAATCAGCCCCAGCATTTT.

V is TRBV3-1 (or the pseudogene TRBV3-2) and J is TRBJ2-3; 14 bases line up with TRBD2. This CDR3 has 15 residues. V lost 6 bases to trimming and J lost 5 bases; unmatched junction nucleotides: 4. Germline CDR1 is LGHDT and CDR2 is YNNKEL (reference sequence). The CDR3 nucleotides are TGTGCCAGCAGACAGACTAGCGGGGGGGGAGATACGCAGTATTTT. It encodes CASRQTSGGGDTQYF.

The gene calls are TRBV5-8 and TRBJ1-4, with a possible D match to TRBD1 (5 bases). The V end lost 0 bases, the J end lost 7 bases, and 10 bases lay between the germline ends. Looked up from germline, CDR1 is SGHTS and CDR2 is YDEGEE. The CDR3 is 14 residues long. DNA for the CDR3: TGTGCCAGCAGCTTGGCAGGGATAAGTGAAAAACTGTTTTTT. This sequence encodes CASSLAGISEKLFF.

The V gene is TRBV4-1, the J gene TRBJ2-1; D might be TRBD1 (5 bases). The V gene's germline CDR1 is MGHRA and CDR2 YSYEKL. V lost 0 bases and J lost 0, with 6 bases in between. The CDR3 sequence is 15 residues long. The DNA for the CDR3 is TGCGCCAGCAGCCAAGATCAGGGCTCCTACAATGAGCAGTTCTTC. It yields the protein CASSQDQGSYNEQFF.

The chain uses TRBV6-5 and TRBJ1-1, with TRBD1 matching 7 bases. Germline trimming cut 7 bases from V and 5 bases from J; bases unmatched to any gene: 10. This CDR3 spans 14 amino acids. Per the germline V gene, CDR1 is MNHEY and CDR2 is SVGAGI. The CDR3 region is CASNLRGLGTEAFF. The CDR3 DNA reads TGTGCCAGCAACCTGAGGGGGCTGGGGACTGAAGCTTTCTTT.

The chain employs TRBV19 and TRBJ1-4; D is ambiguous. Germline lookup yields CDR1 LNHDA and CDR2 SQIVND (reference sequence). This CDR3 is 14 amino acids long. Deletions cut 3 bases from V and 8 bases from J, with 13 bases between. The DNA for the CDR3 is TGTGCCAGTAGTATTGGGCAGGATGGCGAAAAACTGTTTTTT. This translates into CASSIGQDGEKLFF.

J is TRBJ1-2 and V is TRBV9; D gene ambiguous. Germline CDR1 is SGDLS and CDR2 is YYNGEE. This CDR3 has 12 amino acids. V lost 3 bases to trimming and J lost 7 bases, with 10 bases between them. In nucleotides, the CDR3 is TGTGCCAGCAGCGCGATACAGAGTGGCTACACCTTC. It codes for CASSAIQSGYTF.

This clone was observed a single time. The chain has TRBV3-1 (or the pseudogene TRBV3-2) and TRBJ1-1; 8 positions match TRBD1. This CDR3 spans 15 amino acids. In germline, CDR1 is LGHDT, CDR2 YNNKEL (reference sequence). V lost 7 bases and J lost 3; bases outside the gene matches: 10. For the CDR3, the DNA is TGTGCCAGCATGAAAAGACAGGGGACTTACACTGAAGCTTTCTTT. Its translation: CASMKRQGTYTEAFF.

The rearrangement joins TRBV6-5 to TRBJ1-1; D is possibly TRBD1 (5 bases). V lost 6 bases and J 3 bases, leaving 8 bases between the germline ends. Germline V CDR1 and CDR2: MNHEY, SVGAGI. The CDR3 has 12 amino acids. The CDR3 here is CASSREDTEAFF. The CDR3, as DNA: TGTGCCAGCAGCAGGGAGGACACTGAAGCTTTCTTT.

V and J are TRBV30 and TRBJ1-4; D is uncertain. This CDR3 is 13 amino acids long. The ends were cut back, 4 bases at V and 5 bases at J, with 11 bases in the middle. The V gene's germline CDR1 is GTSNPN and CDR2 SVGIG (reference sequence). The CDR3 DNA sequence: TGTGCCTGGATGAACAGCAGGAATGAAAAACTGTTTTTT. Its protein is CAWMNSRNEKLFF.

Worth noting for this clone: The sample carries other DNA sequences with the same CDR3. V is TRBV7-2 and J is TRBJ2-3, with 14 bases fitting TRBD2. Per the germline V gene, CDR1 is SGHTA and CDR2 is FQGNSA. The CDR3 sequence is 16 residues long. Trimming at V came to 5 bases and at J to 3 bases, leaving 4 bases not matched to a gene. This CDR3 is CASSPRLAGGTDTQYF. The DNA for the CDR3 is TGTGCCAGCAGCCCAAGACTAGCGGGGGGGACAGATACGCAGTATTTT.

V and J are TRBV7-2 and TRBJ2-5; TRBD2 agrees at 7 bases. Germline trimming cut 1 base from V and 2 bases from J; bases unmatched to any gene: 4. This CDR3 has 15 residues. The germline V gene has CDR1 SGHTA and CDR2 FQGNSA. CDR3 in DNA: TGTGCCAGCAGCTTAGTGCGGGGGACGCAAGAGACCCAGTACTTC. Its protein is CASSLVRGTQETQYF.

The genes are TRBV18 and TRBJ2-7; no firm D call. The CDR3 loop spans 14 amino acids. Germline values: CDR1 KGHSH, CDR2 LQKENI. Between the trimmed V and J ends, which lost 0 bases and 4 bases, there was a span of 10 bases. CDR3 nucleotides: TGTGCCAGCTCACCACCCGCGGATTCTTACGAGCAGTACTTC. It codes for CASSPPADSYEQYF. The full variable domain, its missing parts supplied by reference TRBV18 and TRBJ2-7, is NAGVMQNPRHLVRRRGQEARLRCSPMKGHSHVYWYRQLPEEGLKFMVYLQKENIIDESGMPKERFSAEFPKEGPSILRIQQVVRGDSAAYFCASSPPADSYEQYFGPGTRLTVT.

This clone appeared once. The chain links TRBV29-1 to TRBJ1-1; 10 bases fit TRBD1. CDR1 is SQVTM, CDR2 ANQGSEA, per germline. V gave up 7 bases and J gave up 7 bases; unmatched junction bases: 15. The CDR3 sequence is 15 residues long. The CDR3, as DNA: TGCAGCGCCCTGTCAGCCCGGGACAGGGGAATTGAAGCTTTCTTT. Amino acids: CSALSARDRGIEAFF.

The V and J genes are TRBV11-1 and TRBJ1-1; 8 positions match TRBD1. CDR1 SGHAT and CDR2 FQDESV come from the germline V gene (reference sequence). The V segment lost 5 bases and the J segment 4 bases; nucleotides outside the gene matches: 12. The CDR3 contains 16 residues. This CDR3 reads CASSPEIGQGRTEAFF. DNA of the CDR3: TGTGCCAGCAGCCCAGAGATCGGACAGGGACGCACTGAAGCTTTCTTT.

The chain combines TRBV5-5 with TRBJ1-2; D may be TRBD1 (6 bases). The length of the CDR3 is 13 residues. V was cut by 5 bases and J by 7 bases, with 15 bases left in between. The germline CDR1 and CDR2 sequences are SGHKS and YYEKEE (reference sequence). In DNA form, the CDR3 reads TGTGCCAGCAGGTACAACAGGGCAGGTGGCTACACCTTC. Translation gives CASRYNRAGGYTF.

This chain joins TRBV3-1 (or the pseudogene TRBV3-2) and TRBJ1-4; 11 bases map to TRBD1. V gave up 1 base and J gave up 10 bases; unmatched junction bases: 2. The germline CDR1 and CDR2 sequences are LGHDT and YNNKEL (reference sequence). CDR3 size: 14 residues. Written as DNA, the CDR3 is TGTGCCAGCAGCCAAGGTGGGACAGGGGGAAAACTGTTTTTT. Translation gives CASSQGGTGGKLFF.